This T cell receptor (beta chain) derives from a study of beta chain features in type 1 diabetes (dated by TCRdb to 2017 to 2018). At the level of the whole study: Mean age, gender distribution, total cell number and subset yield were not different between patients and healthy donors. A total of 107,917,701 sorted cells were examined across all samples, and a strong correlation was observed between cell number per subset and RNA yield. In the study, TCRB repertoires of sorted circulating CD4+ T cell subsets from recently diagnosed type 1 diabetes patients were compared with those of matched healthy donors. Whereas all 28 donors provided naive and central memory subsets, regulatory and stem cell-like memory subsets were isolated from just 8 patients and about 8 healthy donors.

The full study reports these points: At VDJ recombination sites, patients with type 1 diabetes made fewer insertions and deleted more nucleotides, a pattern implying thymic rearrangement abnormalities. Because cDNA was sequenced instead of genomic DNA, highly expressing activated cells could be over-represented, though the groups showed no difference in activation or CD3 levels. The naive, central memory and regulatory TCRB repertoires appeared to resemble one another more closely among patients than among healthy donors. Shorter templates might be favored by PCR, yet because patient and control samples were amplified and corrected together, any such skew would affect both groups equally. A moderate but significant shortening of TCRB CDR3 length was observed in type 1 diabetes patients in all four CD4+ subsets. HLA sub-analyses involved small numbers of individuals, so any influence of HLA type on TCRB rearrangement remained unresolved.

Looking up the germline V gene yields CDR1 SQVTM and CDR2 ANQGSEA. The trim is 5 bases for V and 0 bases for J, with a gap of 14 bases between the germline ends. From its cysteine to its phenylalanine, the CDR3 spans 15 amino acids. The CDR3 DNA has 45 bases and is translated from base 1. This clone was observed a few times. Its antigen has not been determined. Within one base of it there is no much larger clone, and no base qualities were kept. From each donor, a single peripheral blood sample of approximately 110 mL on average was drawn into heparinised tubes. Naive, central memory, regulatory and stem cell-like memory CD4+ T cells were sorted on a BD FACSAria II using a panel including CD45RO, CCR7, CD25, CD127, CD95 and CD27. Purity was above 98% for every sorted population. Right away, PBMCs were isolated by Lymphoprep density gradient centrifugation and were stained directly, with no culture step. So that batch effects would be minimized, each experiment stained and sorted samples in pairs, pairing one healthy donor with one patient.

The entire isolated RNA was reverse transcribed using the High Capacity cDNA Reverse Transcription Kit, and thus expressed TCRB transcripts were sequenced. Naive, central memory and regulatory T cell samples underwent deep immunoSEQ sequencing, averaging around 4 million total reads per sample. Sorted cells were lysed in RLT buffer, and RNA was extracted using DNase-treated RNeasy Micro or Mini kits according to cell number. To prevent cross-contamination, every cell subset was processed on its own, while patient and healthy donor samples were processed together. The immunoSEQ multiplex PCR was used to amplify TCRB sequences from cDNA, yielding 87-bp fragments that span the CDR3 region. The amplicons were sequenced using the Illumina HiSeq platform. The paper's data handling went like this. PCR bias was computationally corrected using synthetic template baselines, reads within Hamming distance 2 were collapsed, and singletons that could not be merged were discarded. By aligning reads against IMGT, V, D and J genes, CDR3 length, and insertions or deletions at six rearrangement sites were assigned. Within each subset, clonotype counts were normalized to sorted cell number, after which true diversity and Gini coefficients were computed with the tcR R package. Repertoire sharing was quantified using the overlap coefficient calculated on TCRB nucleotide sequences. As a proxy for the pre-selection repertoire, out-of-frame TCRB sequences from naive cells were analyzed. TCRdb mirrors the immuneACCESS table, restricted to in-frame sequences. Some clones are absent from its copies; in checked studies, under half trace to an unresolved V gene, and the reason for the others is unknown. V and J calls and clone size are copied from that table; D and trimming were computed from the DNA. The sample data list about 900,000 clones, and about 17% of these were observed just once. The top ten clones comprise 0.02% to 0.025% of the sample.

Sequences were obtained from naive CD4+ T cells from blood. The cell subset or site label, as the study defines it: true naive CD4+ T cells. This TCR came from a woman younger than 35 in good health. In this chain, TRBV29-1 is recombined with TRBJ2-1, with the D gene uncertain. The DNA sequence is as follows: TGCAGCGTTAGGGATAGCTTGAGCTCCTACAATGAGCAGTTCTTC. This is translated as CSVRDSLSSYNEQFF.